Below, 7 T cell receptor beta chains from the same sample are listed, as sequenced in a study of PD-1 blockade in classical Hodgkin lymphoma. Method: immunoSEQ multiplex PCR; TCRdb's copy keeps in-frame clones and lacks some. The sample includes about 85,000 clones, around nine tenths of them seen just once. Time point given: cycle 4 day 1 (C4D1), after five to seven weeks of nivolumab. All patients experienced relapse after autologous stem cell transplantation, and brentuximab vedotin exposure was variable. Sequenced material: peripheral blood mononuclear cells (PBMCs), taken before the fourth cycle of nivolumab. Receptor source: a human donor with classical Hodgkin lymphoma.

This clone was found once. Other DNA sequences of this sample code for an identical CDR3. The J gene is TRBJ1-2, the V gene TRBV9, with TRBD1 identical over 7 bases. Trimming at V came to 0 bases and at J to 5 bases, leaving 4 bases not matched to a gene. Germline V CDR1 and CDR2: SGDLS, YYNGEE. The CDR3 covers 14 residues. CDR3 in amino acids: CASSVDSGGYGYTF. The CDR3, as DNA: TGTGCCAGCAGCGTAGATTCAGGGGGGTATGGCTACACCTTC.

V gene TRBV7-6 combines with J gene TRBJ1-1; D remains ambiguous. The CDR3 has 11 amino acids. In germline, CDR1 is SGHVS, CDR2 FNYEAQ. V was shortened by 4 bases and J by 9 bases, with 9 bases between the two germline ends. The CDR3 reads CASSSQIKAFF. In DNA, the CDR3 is TGTGCCAGCAGCTCCCAGATTAAAGCTTTCTTT.

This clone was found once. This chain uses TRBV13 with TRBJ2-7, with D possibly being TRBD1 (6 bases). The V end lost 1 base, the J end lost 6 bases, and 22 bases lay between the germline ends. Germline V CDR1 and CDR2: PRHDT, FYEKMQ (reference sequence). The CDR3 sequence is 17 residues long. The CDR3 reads CASSLAWDTPVASEQYF. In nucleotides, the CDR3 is TGTGCCAGCAGCTTAGCGTGGGACACCCCGGTCGCTTCCGAGCAGTACTTC.

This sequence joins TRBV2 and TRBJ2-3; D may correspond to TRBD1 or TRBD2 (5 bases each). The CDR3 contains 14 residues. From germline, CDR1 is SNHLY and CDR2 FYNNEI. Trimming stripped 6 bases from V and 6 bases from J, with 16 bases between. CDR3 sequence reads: CASRVGVTRDTQYF. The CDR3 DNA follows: TGTGCCAGCAGGGTGGGGGTCACACGGGATACGCAGTATTTT.

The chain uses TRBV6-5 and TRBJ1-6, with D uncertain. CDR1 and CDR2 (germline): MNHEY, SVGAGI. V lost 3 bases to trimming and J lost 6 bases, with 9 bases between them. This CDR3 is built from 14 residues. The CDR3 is CASSYVDSNSPLHF. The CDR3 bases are TGTGCCAGCAGTTATGTGGATTCTAATTCACCCCTCCACTTT.

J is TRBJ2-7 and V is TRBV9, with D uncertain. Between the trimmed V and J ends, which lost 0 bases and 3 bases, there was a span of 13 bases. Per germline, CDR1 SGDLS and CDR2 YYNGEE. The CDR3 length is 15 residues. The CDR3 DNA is TGTGCCAGCAGCGTAGGCCGACTCCCCGACTACGAGCAGTACTTC. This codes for CASSVGRLPDYEQYF.

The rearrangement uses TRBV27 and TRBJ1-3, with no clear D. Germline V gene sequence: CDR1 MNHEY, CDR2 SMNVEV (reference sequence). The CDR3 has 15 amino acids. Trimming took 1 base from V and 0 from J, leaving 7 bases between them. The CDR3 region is CASSLWANSGNTIYF. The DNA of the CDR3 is TGTGCCAGCAGTTTATGGGCTAACTCTGGAAACACCATATATTTT.